This TCR beta chain was retrieved from a study of OX40 agonist ivuxolimab in advanced cancers. Study-level background: With a range of 23 to 79, age averaged 60 years, and nearly 85% were male.

Peripheral blood came from all dose cohorts at three timepoints. Libraries were prepared by immunoSEQ multiplex PCR; TCRdb keeps only in-frame clonotypes and omits some of them. This table has around 100,000 clones, roughly 90% appearing once. The source material was CD4+ or CD8+ T cells sorted from blood, sampled in a trial of the OX40 agonist ivuxolimab. The TCR comes from an adult with an advanced solid tumor such as melanoma, head and neck, liver or kidney cancer.

In nucleotides, the CDR3 is TGTGCCAGTAGTTCCCTAGACAGGGGCCATAATTCACCCCTCCACTTT. Translated: CASSSLDRGHNSPLHF. V usage is TRBV19 and J usage is TRBJ1-6; 8 bases fit TRBD1. The V and J ends lost 5 bases and 5 bases, in that order; junction bases with no gene match: 8. The length of the CDR3 is 16 residues. Germline CDR1 is LNHDA and CDR2 is SQIVND (reference sequence).